This T cell receptor beta chain was observed in a study of T-cell memory formation after mild COVID-19. Study-wide results and caveats: Later expanders leaned CD4+, whereas day 15 to 85 contracting clones were balanced CD4/CD8. Of the contracting clones, CD4+ ones lay mainly in CM and EM, and CD8+ ones in EMRA.

The 5'RACE method, run with constant-segment primers, produced TCR alpha and TCR beta cDNA libraries (carrying sample barcodes and UMIs). From the 5' RACE reads, TCRdb called clonotypes with MiXCR, one entry per CDR3 protein. The table lists 310,000 or so distinct CDR3 sequences, roughly 15% of them singletons, with 20% to 25% in the top ten. With V trimmed by 6 bases and J by 4 bases, 6 bases remained unmatched. Germline CDR1 SGHRS, CDR2 YFSETQ. This CDR3 has 15 residues. The table lists this clonotype with many counts. The antigen is unknown. Material: PBMCs or a T cell subset sorted from them (not recorded which). This sequence joins TRBV5-1 and TRBJ2-3, with 12 bases that match TRBD2. This TCR came from a man aged 18 to 29 who had mild COVID-19 (a few samples of this study predate the infection). Cell type and time point are not known. CDR3 protein: CASTLAGGRADTQYF. The CDR3 DNA reads TGCGCCAGCACGCTAGCGGGGGGGCGTGCAGATACGCAGTATTTT.